The rows below give T cell receptor beta chains drawn from one sample of a study of blood T cell repertoires in COVID-19. Sequencing was performed with immunoSEQ multiplex PCR; in TCRdb, only in-frame clones are kept and a portion is missing. The table lists over 60,000 clones, around 86% of them singletons, with roughly 10% in the top ten. Source material: peripheral blood. These receptor sequences come from a man between 70 and 80 years old with active or convalescent COVID-19. The CDR3 runs from the conserved cysteine through the conserved F or W. A D gene is named only where the DNA matches it firmly. Rows give clone size only sometimes, using once, few, many, or a class for an expanded clone.

clone_size,v_call,j_call,d_call,cdr3_nt,cdr3_aa
few,TRBV18,TRBJ2-5,.,TGTGCCAGCTCACCGGACACTCCGGAGACCCAGTACTTC,CASSPDTPETQYF
few,TRBV2,TRBJ1-4,.,TGTGCCAGCAGTAACGCGGAGGGCTATAATGAAAAACTGTTTTTT,CASSNAEGYNEKLFF
many,TRBV28,TRBJ1-3,.,TGTGCCAGCAGTTCCGCTGGAAACACCATATATTTT,CASSSAGNTIYF
once,TRBV28,TRBJ2-4,TRBD2,TGTGCCAGCAGTTCCGGAGCGGGACCGGGGGAGGGAAACATTCAGTACTTC,CASSSGAGPGEGNIQYF
few,TRBV5-1,TRBJ1-5,.,TGCGCCAGCAGCGAAGGGGGTGGCAATCAGCCCCAGCATTTT,CASSEGGGNQPQHF
.,TRBV28,TRBJ1-1,.,TGTGCCAGCTCCCTACTAACTGAAGCTTTCTTT,CASSLLTEAFF
.,TRBV27,TRBJ2-1,TRBD2,TGTGCCAGCAGTTTACTAAGCGGGGTGGAGCAGTTCTTC,CASSLLSGVEQFF
.,TRBV11-3,TRBJ2-3,TRBD2,TGTGCCAGCAGCTTACAGGGAGGGGTGGAGCAGTATTTT,CASSLQGGVEQYF
.,TRBV30,TRBJ1-5,.,TGTGCCTGGAGTTCCACCAGGGAGCCCCAGCATTTT,CAWSSTREPQHF
once,TRBV9,TRBJ2-1,TRBD2,TGTGCCAGCAGCGTAGGTGGCGGGAGCGTCACACGGGAGCAGTTCTTC,CASSVGGGSVTREQFF
.,TRBV19,TRBJ2-6,.,TGTGCCAGTAGTAAGAGGGTCGGCTCTGGGGCCAACGTCCTGACTTTC,CASSKRVGSGANVLTF
few,TRBV4-3,TRBJ2-1,.,TGCGCCAGCAGCCAAGACCGACAGGTGTCCTACAATGAGCAGTTCTTC,CASSQDRQVSYNEQFF
.,TRBV9,TRBJ2-7,TRBD1,TGTGCCAGCAGCGCCGGATCCGGGACAGACTCCTACGAGCAGTACTTC,CASSAGSGTDSYEQYF
.,TRBV5-1,TRBJ2-6,.,TGCGCCAGCAGCTTGGGCCCACACAGCTCTGGGGCCAACGTCCTGACTTTC,CASSLGPHSSGANVLTF
.,TRBV5-1,TRBJ1-4,.,TGCGCCAGCAGCTTGGCTGCAACTAATGAAAAACTGTTTTTT,CASSLAATNEKLFF
.,TRBV4-2,TRBJ1-4,TRBD1,TGTGCCAGCAGCCAAGAGGAGGGGGCCGAAAAACTGTTTTTT,CASSQEEGAEKLFF
.,TRBV4-2,TRBJ2-1,.,TGTGCCAGCAGCCAAGGTTCGGAGGTCTGGGGATCCTCCTACAATGAGCAGTTCTTC,CASSQGSEVWGSSYNEQFF